These 11 T cell receptor beta chains share one sample of origin, sequenced in a study of OX40 agonist ivuxolimab in advanced cancers. TCRdb's copy holds only in-frame clones and misses some; the assay was immunoSEQ multiplex PCR. The table includes about 75,000 clones, roughly nine tenths detected once. The sample here was CD4+ or CD8+ T cells sorted from blood, taken in a trial of the OX40 agonist ivuxolimab. All receptors come from an adult with an advanced solid tumor such as melanoma, head and neck, liver or kidney cancer.

The chain carries TRBV19 and TRBJ1-2; TRBD1 might be the D (5 bases). This CDR3 is 15 amino acids long. V was trimmed by 6 bases and J by 2 bases, leaving 16 bases between them. Germline loops: CDR1 LNHDA, CDR2 SQIVND (reference sequence). The CDR3 spells CASSPGADQNYGYTF. CDR3 DNA sequence: TGTGCCAGTAGCCCCGGGGCCGACCAAAACTATGGCTACACCTTC.

The rearrangement links TRBV7-2 to TRBJ2-1, with D possibly being TRBD2 (6 bases). This CDR3 has 15 residues. The germline gives CDR1 SGHTA, CDR2 FQGNSA. Trimming removed 1 base from V and 13 bases from J, with 20 bases in between. The CDR3 loop reads CASSLEGPGATNQFF. CDR3 sequence (DNA): TGTGCCAGCAGCTTAGAGGGTCCGGGAGCCACTAATCAGTTCTTC.

The gene calls are TRBV18 and TRBJ1-1; TRBD1 might be the D (6 bases). This CDR3 region has 15 residues. Germline loops: CDR1 KGHSH, CDR2 LQKENI. V shed 3 bases and J shed 1 base, with 12 bases lying between them. The CDR3 reads CASSPAGHTNTEAFF. CDR3 DNA sequence: TGTGCCAGCTCACCTGCGGGACACACGAACACTGAAGCTTTCTTT.

The rearrangement uses TRBV7-3 and TRBJ2-3, with D uncertain. V was cut by 2 bases and J by 0 bases, with 9 bases left in between. The CDR3 has 15 amino acids. CDR1 is SGHTA, CDR2 FQGTGA, per germline. The CDR3 DNA reads as TGTGCCAGCAGCTTAGTCGGAGCTAGCACAGATACGCAGTATTTT. Protein product: CASSLVGASTDTQYF.

The V and J genes are TRBV4-2 and TRBJ2-5; TRBD2 agrees at 12 bases. V dropped 1 base and J dropped 4; count of bases not matched to a gene: 4. The CDR3 consists of 16 residues. Germline CDR1 LGHNA, CDR2 YNFKEQ. Here the CDR3 DNA reads TGTGCCAGCAGCCAAGCTAGCGGGGGGGCGGGAGAGACCCAGTACTTC. This sequence encodes CASSQASGGAGETQYF.

The chain has TRBV6-1 and TRBJ1-5; D is possibly TRBD1 (6 bases). From germline, CDR1 is MNHNS and CDR2 SASEGT. This CDR3 is built from 15 residues. V was shortened by 6 bases and J by 1 base, with 13 bases between the two germline ends. This chain's CDR3 is CASRKQGGSNQPQHF. The CDR3 DNA sequence: TGTGCCAGCAGAAAACAGGGTGGGAGCAATCAGCCCCAGCATTTT.

The rearrangement joins TRBV30 to TRBJ2-3; 10 bases map to TRBD1. CDR3 length: 15 residues. Looked up from germline, CDR1 is GTSNPN and CDR2 is SVGIG (reference sequence). Unmatched junction bases numbered 5, after V lost 1 base and J lost 4 bases. The CDR3: CAWSAGQGEADTQYF. CDR3 sequence (DNA): TGTGCCTGGAGTGCCGGACAGGGGGAGGCAGATACGCAGTATTTT.

This clone was recorded a few times. The rearrangement joins TRBV18 to TRBJ2-2, with 7 bases that match TRBD1. Germline V CDR1 and CDR2: KGHSH, LQKENI. V trimming: 2 bases; J trimming: 1 base; junction bases outside the gene matches: 7. This CDR3 has 17 residues. DNA for the CDR3: TGTGCCAGCTCACCAAAAGCACAGGGGCGGAACACCGGGGAGCTGTTTTTT. Its translation: CASSPKAQGRNTGELFF.

This clone has a handful of counts. V is TRBV7-2 and J is TRBJ2-1; 9 bases match TRBD2. V dropped 1 base and J dropped 6; count of bases not matched to a gene: 1. Germline values: CDR1 SGHTA, CDR2 FQGNSA. The CDR3 has 14 amino acids. CDR3 DNA: TGTGCCAGCAGCTTAGGACTAGCGGTCAATGAGCAGTTCTTC. It codes for CASSLGLAVNEQFF.

This clone was detected only a few times. The CDR3, as DNA: TGTGCCAGCAGTGGACAGGGGGTCGTCGGTCAGCCCCAGCATTTT. Translation gives CASSGQGVVGQPQHF. The chain has TRBV2 and TRBJ1-5; 9 nucleotides agree with TRBD1. The V segment lost 4 bases and the J segment 6 bases; nucleotides outside the gene matches: 7. The CDR3 sequence is 15 residues long. The V gene's germline CDR1 is SNHLY and CDR2 FYNNEI.

The chain carries TRBV29-1 and TRBJ2-2; D perhaps matches TRBD2 (6 bases). This CDR3 contains 14 residues. The germline V gene encodes CDR1 SQVTM and CDR2 ANQGSEA. Trimming pared 7 bases from V and 6 bases from J, leaving 18 bases between. DNA of the CDR3: TGCAGCGCCGGGGAGGTCCGGGCTGCCGGGGAGCTGTTTTTT. It codes for CSAGEVRAAGELFF.